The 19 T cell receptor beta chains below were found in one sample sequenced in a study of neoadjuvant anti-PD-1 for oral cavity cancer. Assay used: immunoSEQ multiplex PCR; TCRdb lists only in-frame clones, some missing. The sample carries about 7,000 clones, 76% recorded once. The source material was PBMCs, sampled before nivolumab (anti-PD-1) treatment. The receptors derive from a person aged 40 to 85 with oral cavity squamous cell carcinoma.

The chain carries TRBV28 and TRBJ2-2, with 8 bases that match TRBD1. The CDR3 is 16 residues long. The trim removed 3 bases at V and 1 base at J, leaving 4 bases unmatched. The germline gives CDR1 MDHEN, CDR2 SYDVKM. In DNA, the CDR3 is TGTGCCAGCAGTTTTCAGGGGGCTCAGAACACCGGGGAGCTGTTTTTT. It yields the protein CASSFQGAQNTGELFF.

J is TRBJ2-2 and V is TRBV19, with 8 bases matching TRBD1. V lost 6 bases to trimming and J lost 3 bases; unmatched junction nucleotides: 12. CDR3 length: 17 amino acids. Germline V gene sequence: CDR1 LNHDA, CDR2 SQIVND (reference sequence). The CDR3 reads CASRQAGGFADTGELFF. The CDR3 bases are TGTGCCAGTAGACAGGCAGGGGGCTTTGCCGACACCGGGGAGCTGTTTTTT.

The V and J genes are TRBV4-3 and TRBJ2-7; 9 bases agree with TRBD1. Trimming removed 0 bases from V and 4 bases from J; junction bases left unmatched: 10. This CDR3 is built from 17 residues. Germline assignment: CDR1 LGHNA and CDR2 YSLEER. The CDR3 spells CASSQDSSGTGWYEQYF. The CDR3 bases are TGCGCCAGCAGCCAAGATAGTTCCGGGACAGGGTGGTACGAGCAGTACTTC.

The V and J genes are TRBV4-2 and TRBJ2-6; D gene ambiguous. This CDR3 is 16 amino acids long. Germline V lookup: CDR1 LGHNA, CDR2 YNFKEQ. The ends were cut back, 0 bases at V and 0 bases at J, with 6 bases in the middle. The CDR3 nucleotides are TGTGCCAGCAGCCAAGATCAAAACTCTGGGGCCAACGTCCTGACTTTC. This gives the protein CASSQDQNSGANVLTF.

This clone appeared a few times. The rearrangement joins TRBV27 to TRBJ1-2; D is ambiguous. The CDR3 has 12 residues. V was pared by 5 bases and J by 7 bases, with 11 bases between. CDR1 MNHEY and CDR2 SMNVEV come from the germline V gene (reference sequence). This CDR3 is CASSPSRGGYTF. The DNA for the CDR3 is TGTGCCAGCAGTCCCTCCCGGGGTGGCTACACCTTC.

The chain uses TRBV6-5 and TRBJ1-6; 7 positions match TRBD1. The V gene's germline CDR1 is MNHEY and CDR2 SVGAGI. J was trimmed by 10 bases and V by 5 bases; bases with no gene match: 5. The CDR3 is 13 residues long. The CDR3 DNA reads TGTGCCAGCAGTAGCCAGGGGGAATCACCCCTCCACTTT. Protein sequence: CASSSQGESPLHF.

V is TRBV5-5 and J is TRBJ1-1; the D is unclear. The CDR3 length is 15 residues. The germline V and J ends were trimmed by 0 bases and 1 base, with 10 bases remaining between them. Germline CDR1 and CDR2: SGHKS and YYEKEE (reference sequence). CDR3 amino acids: CASSLAHEGNTEAFF. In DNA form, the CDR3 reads TGTGCCAGCAGCTTGGCCCACGAAGGGAACACTGAAGCTTTCTTT.

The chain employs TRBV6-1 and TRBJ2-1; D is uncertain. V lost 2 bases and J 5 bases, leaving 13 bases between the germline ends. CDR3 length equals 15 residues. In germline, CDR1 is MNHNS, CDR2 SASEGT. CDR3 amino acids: CASSEQIQTNNEQFF. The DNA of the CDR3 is TGTGCCAGCAGTGAACAGATTCAAACCAACAATGAGCAGTTCTTC.

CDR3 nucleotide sequence: TGTGCCTGGAGTAAGCGTGGTAACACCATATATTTT. Amino acids: CAWSKRGNTIYF. This chain joins TRBV30 and TRBJ1-3; D is undetermined. This CDR3 has 12 residues. Trimming shortened V by 2 bases and J by 7 bases, and 9 bases separated the two germline ends. Germline-derived CDR1 and CDR2 are GTSNPN and SVGIG (reference sequence).

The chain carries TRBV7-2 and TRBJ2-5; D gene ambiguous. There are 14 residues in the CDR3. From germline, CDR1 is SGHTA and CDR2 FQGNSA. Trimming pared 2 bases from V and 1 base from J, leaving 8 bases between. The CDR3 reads CASSLSRVQETQYF. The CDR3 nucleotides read TGTGCCAGCAGCTTAAGCCGGGTCCAAGAGACCCAGTACTTC. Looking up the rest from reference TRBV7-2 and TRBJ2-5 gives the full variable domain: GAGVSQSPSNKVTEKGKDVELRCDPISGHTALYWYRQSLGQGLEFLIYFQGNSAPDKSGLPSDRFSAERTGGSVSTLTIQRTQQEDSAVYLCASSLSRVQETQYFGPGTRLLVL.

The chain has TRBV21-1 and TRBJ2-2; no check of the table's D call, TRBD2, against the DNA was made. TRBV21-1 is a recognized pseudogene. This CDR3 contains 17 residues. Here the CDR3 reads CASSGPDGSPNTGELFF. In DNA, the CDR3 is TGTGCCAGCAGCGGCCCAGATGGGAGCCCTAACACCGGGGAGCTGTTTTTT.

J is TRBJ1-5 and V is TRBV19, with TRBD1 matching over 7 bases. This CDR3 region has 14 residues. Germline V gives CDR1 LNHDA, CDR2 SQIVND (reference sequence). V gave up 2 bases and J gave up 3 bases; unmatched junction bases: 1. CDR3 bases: TGTGCCAGTAGTATACAGGGGGACAATCAGCCCCAGCATTTT. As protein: CASSIQGDNQPQHF.

The CDR3 reads CASSLATGMNTEAFF. DNA of the CDR3: TGCGCCAGCAGCTTGGCCACTGGAATGAACACTGAAGCTTTCTTT. The rearrangement uses TRBV5-1 and TRBJ1-1, with unresolved D. Trimming stripped 0 bases from V and 0 bases from J, with 9 bases between. This CDR3 is built from 15 residues. Germline assignment: CDR1 SGHRS and CDR2 YFSETQ.

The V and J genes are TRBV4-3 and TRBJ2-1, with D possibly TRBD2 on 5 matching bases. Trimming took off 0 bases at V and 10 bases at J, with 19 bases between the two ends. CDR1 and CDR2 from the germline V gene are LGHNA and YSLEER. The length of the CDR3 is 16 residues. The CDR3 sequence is CASSQDRATTLGEQFF. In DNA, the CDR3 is TGCGCCAGCAGCCAAGATAGGGCGACTACACTTGGGGAGCAGTTCTTC.

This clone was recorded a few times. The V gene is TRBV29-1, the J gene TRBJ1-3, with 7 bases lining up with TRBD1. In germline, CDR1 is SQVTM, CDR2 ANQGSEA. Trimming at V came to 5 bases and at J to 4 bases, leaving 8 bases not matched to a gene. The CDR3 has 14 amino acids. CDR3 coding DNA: TGCAGCGTTTCTGCCGGGACAGAAGGAAACACCATATATTTT. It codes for CSVSAGTEGNTIYF.

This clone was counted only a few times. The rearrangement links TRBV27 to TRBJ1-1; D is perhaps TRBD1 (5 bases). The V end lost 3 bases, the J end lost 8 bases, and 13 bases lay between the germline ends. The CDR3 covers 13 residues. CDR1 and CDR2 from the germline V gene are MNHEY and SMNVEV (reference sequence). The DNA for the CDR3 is TGTGCCAGCAGTTTCTCCAGGGCAGCAGAAGCTTTCTTT. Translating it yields CASSFSRAAEAFF.

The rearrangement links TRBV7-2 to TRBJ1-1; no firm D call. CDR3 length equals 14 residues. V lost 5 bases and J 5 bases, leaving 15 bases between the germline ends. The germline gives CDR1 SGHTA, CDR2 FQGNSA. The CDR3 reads CASSALVGITEAFF. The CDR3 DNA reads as TGTGCCAGCAGCGCACTGGTAGGAATAACTGAAGCTTTCTTT.

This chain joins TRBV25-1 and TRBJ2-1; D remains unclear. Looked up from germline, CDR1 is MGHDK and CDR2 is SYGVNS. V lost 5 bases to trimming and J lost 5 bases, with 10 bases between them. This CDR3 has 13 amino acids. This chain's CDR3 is CASSQNSNNEQFF. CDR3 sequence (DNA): TGTGCCAGCAGTCAAAATTCGAACAATGAGCAGTTCTTC.

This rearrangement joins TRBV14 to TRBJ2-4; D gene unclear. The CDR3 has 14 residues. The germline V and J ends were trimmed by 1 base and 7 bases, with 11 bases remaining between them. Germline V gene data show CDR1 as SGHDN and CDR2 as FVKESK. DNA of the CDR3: TGTGCCAGCAGCCAAGCCTTTCCTGGGAACATTCAGTACTTC. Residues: CASSQAFPGNIQYF.